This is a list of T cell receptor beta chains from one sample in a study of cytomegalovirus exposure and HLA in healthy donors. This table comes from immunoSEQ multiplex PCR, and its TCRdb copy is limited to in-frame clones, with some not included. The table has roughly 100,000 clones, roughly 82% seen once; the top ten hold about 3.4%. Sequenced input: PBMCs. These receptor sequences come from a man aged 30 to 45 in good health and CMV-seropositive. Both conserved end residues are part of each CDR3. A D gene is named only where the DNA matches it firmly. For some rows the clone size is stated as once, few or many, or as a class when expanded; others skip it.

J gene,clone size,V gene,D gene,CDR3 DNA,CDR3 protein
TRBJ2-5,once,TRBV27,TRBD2,TGTGCCAGCAGTTTAAGCGGCGGCGGGAGCGCGGGTGAGACCCAGTACTTC,CASSLSGGGSAGETQYF
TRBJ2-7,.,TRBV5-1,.,TGCGCCAGCAGCCGAGAAACAGGGAAGCCGTACTTC,CASSRETGKPYF
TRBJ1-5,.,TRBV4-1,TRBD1,TGCGCCAGCAGCCGTACAGGGGGCAATCAGCCCCAGCATTTT,CASSRTGGNQPQHF
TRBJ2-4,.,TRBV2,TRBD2,TGTGCCAGCAGTGGAGATAGCGGGAGAGGAAACATTCAGTACTTC,CASSGDSGRGNIQYF
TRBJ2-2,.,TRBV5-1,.,TGCGCCAGCAGCTTGAAACAGCTGAACACCGGGGAGCTGTTTTTT,CASSLKQLNTGELFF
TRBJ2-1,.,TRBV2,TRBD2,TGTGCCAGCAGTGAGGTGCGGGGGGCGAATGAGCAGTTCTTC,CASSEVRGANEQFF
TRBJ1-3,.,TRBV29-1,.,TGCAGCGTTGTACGCACGGGTGGAAACACCATATATTTT,CSVVRTGGNTIYF
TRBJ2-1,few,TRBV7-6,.,TGTGCCAGCAGCCTCCGGTTGAGCGATGAGCAGTTCTTC,CASSLRLSDEQFF
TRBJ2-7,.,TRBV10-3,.,TGTGCCATCAGATGGACAGAGACCTACGAGCAGTACTTC,CAIRWTETYEQYF
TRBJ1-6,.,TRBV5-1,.,TGCGCCAGCAGCTTGGGGCTGTCTGTGGATTCACCCCTCCACTTT,CASSLGLSVDSPLHF
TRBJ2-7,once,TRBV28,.,TGTGCCAGCAGTCTAAGCTCCTACGAGCAGTACTTC,CASSLSSYEQYF
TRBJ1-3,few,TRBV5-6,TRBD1,TGTGCCAGCAGCTTCGGACAGGTAACCAGAAACACCATATATTTT,CASSFGQVTRNTIYF
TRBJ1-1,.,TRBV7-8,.,TGTGCCAGCAGCTTTTACACTTCGGCAGGGTGGACTGAAGCTTTCTTT,CASSFYTSAGWTEAFF
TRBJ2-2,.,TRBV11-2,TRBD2,TGTGCCAGCAGCTTAGGGGGGGGAGCGAGCACCGGGGAGCTGTTTTTT,CASSLGGGASTGELFF
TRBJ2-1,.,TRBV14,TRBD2,TGTGCCAGCAGCCAACTAGCGGGAGGGTCCCCCGGCTCTTACAATGAGCAGTTCTTC,CASSQLAGGSPGSYNEQFF
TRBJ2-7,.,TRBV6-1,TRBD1,TGTGCCAGCAGTGCGAACCGAGGACAGGATAGCGAGCAGTACTTC,CASSANRGQDSEQYF
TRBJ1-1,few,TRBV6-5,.,TGTGCCAGCGTAGGGGCCTTGAACACTGAAGCTTTCTTT,CASVGALNTEAFF
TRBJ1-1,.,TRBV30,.,TGTGCCTGGACCTCCTGGGAGGGGCGGACTGAAGCTTTCTTT,CAWTSWEGRTEAFF
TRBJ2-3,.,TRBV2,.,TGTGCCAGCATTACGGGACTTTCAGATACGCAGTATTTT,CASITGLSDTQYF
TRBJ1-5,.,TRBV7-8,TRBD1,TGTGCCAGCAGCACTGCCCTGACAGGGGGTAGCAATCAGCCCCAGCATTTT,CASSTALTGGSNQPQHF
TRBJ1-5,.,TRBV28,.,TGTGCCAGCAGTTTATGGATGGAGTATAGCAATCAGCCCCAGCATTTT,CASSLWMEYSNQPQHF
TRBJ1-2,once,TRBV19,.,TGTGCCAGTAGTCCTTCTGCTGGGCGGAGGGACTATGGCTACACCTTC,CASSPSAGRRDYGYTF
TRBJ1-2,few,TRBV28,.,TGTGCCAGCAGTTTAACAGGGAATGGCTACACCTTC,CASSLTGNGYTF
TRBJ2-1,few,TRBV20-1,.,TGCAGTGCTATGCTTTTCGGTGAGCAGTTCTTC,CSAMLFGEQFF
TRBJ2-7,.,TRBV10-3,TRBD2,TGTGCCATCGGGGGGGGGAACGAGCAGTACTTC,CAIGGGNEQYF
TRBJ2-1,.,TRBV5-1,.,TGCGCCAGCAGCTCAAGGGGTCTCAGCTCCTACAATGAGCAGTTCTTC,CASSSRGLSSYNEQFF
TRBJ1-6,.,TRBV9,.,TGTGCCAGCAGCGGGCCGACATGGCCGACCCTCCACTTT,CASSGPTWPTLHF
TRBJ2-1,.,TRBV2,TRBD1,TGTGCCAGGAACAACAGGGGATCCTACAATGAGCAGTTCTTC,CARNNRGSYNEQFF
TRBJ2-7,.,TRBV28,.,TGTGCCAGCAGTCTATTCTCTTTAGCGGTCGAGGACGAGCAGTACTTC,CASSLFSLAVEDEQYF
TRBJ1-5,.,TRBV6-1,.,TGTGCCAGCAGCGCCGGGAGAAACCAGCCCCAGCATTTT,CASSAGRNQPQHF
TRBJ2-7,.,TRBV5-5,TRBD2,TGTGCCAGCAGCTTGGTACCGAGCGGGATCTACGAGCAGTACTTC,CASSLVPSGIYEQYF
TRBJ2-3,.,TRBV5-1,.,TGCGCCAGCAGCCGGACAGCGACCACAGATACGCAGTATTTT,CASSRTATTDTQYF
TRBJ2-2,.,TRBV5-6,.,TGTGCCAGCAGCCCACTCGGGATTAACACCGGGGAGCTGTTTTTT,CASSPLGINTGELFF
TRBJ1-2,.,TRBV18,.,TGTGCCAGCTCACCTCCGGGGAGCTATGGCTACACCTTC,CASSPPGSYGYTF
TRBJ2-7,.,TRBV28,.,TGTGCCAGCAGTTCCAACAGAATAGAGAGATCCGAGCAGTACTTC,CASSSNRIERSEQYF
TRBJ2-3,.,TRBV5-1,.,TGCGCCAGCAGCTTGGCTGCGGTACCAGATACGCAGTATTTT,CASSLAAVPDTQYF
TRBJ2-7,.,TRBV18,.,TGTGCCAGCTCACCACCGAACGGGTACGAGCAGTACTTC,CASSPPNGYEQYF
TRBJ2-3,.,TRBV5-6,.,TGTGCCAGCAGCTTGAGGGTCTCGGAGGTGGCAGATACGCAGTATTTT,CASSLRVSEVADTQYF
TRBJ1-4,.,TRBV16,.,TGTGCCAGCAGCCAATCGGGGCAGGGTAATGAAAAACTGTTTTTT,CASSQSGQGNEKLFF
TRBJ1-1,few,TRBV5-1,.,TGCGCCAGCAGCTTGCGGGGGTTGTTCACTGAAGCTTTCTTT,CASSLRGLFTEAFF
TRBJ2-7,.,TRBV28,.,TGTGCCAGCAGTTTATCACTAGCTGGCGAGCAGTACTTC,CASSLSLAGEQYF
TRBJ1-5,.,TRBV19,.,TGTGCCAGTAGTATGTCCAGGAAACGGCCCCAGCATTTT,CASSMSRKRPQHF